A single sample is the source of the 9 T cell receptor beta chains below, sequenced in a study of cytomegalovirus exposure and HLA in healthy donors. The PCR made use of 60 Vbeta and 13 Jbeta primers. Repertoires were generated with immunoSEQ multiplex PCR, while TCRdb's copy carries only in-frame clones and drops some. The table includes about 130,000 clones, over 65% detected once. The sample consisted of PBMCs. The receptors stem from a man aged 35 to 55 in good health and CMV-seropositive.

This clone was recorded a few times. The chain uses TRBV7-9 and TRBJ2-2; D is perhaps TRBD1 (5 bases). The V end was cut by 5 bases, the J end by 6 bases, with 10 bases between. There are 13 residues in the CDR3. Germline V lookup: CDR1 SEHNR, CDR2 FQNEAQ (reference sequence). The CDR3 sequence is CASSPQGAGELFF. The CDR3 DNA is TGTGCCAGCAGCCCCCAAGGGGCCGGGGAGCTGTTTTTT. Full variable domain (outside the CDR3, taken from reference TRBV7-9 and TRBJ2-2): DTGVSQNPRHKITKRGQNVTFRCDPISEHNRLYWYRQTLGQGPEFLTYFQNEAQLEKSRLLSDRFSAERPKGSFSTLEIQRTEQGDSAMYLCASSPQGAGELFFGEGSRLTVL.

This chain joins TRBV10-2 and TRBJ2-3; 13 bases fit TRBD2. Trimming took 7 bases from V and 2 from J; bases not matched to a gene: 3. Germline loops: CDR1 WSHSY, CDR2 SAAADI. The length of the CDR3 is 15 residues. CDR3 residues: CASTTSGGATDTQYF. The CDR3 DNA sequence: TGCGCCAGCACCACTAGCGGGGGGGCCACAGATACGCAGTATTTT.

By proportion, this clone is medium-sized. The rearrangement joins TRBV5-4 to TRBJ1-2; tentatively, D is TRBD1 (6 bases). With 4 bases removed from V and 1 base from J, the gap between germline ends came to 17 bases. The CDR3 has 16 residues. Germline-derived CDR1 and CDR2 are SGHNT and YYREEE (reference sequence). The CDR3 sequence: CASSTSGEDRNYGYTF. CDR3 DNA sequence: TGTGCCAGCAGCACCTCAGGGGAAGATCGTAACTATGGCTACACCTTC.

The chain combines TRBV4-3 with TRBJ1-3, with no clear D. The CDR3 is 12 residues long. Trimming took off 1 base at V and 11 bases at J, with 9 bases between the two ends. Germline-derived CDR1 and CDR2 are LGHNA and YSLEER. DNA for the CDR3: TGCGCCAGCAGCCAAGTAGTGGGCGCCATATATTTT. Translated, it gives CASSQVVGAIYF.

The rearrangement uses TRBV11-2 and TRBJ1-6; D possibly corresponds to TRBD1 (5 bases). This CDR3 has 14 residues. The V gene lost 1 base and the J gene lost 9 bases, with 10 bases spanning the gap. CDR1 is SGHAT and CDR2 is FQNNGV in the germline V gene. Written as DNA, the CDR3 is TGTGCCAGCAGCTTAGCCCAGGGAGGTTCACCCCTCCACTTT. Amino acids: CASSLAQGGSPLHF. The whole variable domain, filled in from reference TRBV11-2 and TRBJ1-6, reads EAGVAQSPRYKIIEKRQSVAFWCNPISGHATLYWYQQILGQGPKLLIQFQNNGVVDDSQLPKDRFSAERLKGVDSTLKIQPAKLEDSAVYLCASSLAQGGSPLHFGNGTRLTVT.

The chain is built from TRBV6-1 and TRBJ1-2; no firm D call. The CDR3 totals 14 residues. Germline V gene sequence: CDR1 MNHNS, CDR2 SASEGT. The V and J ends lost 7 bases and 0 bases respectively, with 12 bases between them. This chain's CDR3 is CASTPGTSNYGYTF. CDR3 sequence (DNA): TGTGCCAGCACCCCGGGAACTTCTAACTATGGCTACACCTTC.

Only a few counts were recorded for this clone. The chain has TRBV7-2 and TRBJ2-1; 12 bases fit TRBD2. The V segment lost 4 bases and the J segment 7 bases; nucleotides outside the gene matches: 11. The germline gives CDR1 SGHTA, CDR2 FQGNSA. The CDR3 contains 17 residues. The CDR3 DNA reads as TGTGCCAGCAGCTCTGTGACTAGCGGGGGAATCGATAATGAGCAGTTCTTC. It codes for CASSSVTSGGIDNEQFF.

V and J are TRBV27 and TRBJ1-2; D uncertain. This CDR3 contains 14 residues. Germline assignment: CDR1 MNHEY and CDR2 SMNVEV (reference sequence). V lost 2 bases and J lost 1, with 8 bases in between. The CDR3 is CASSLGRNNYGYTF. CDR3 in DNA: TGTGCCAGCAGTTTAGGCAGGAATAACTATGGCTACACCTTC.

This CDR3 reads CASSSPGVNQPQHF. Here the CDR3 DNA reads TGTGCCAGCAGTTCGCCGGGAGTCAATCAGCCCCAGCATTTT. The V and J genes are TRBV6-5 and TRBJ1-5, with no clear D. Trimming took 4 bases from V and 3 from J, leaving 10 bases between them. Germline V gene data show CDR1 as MNHEY and CDR2 as SVGAGI. CDR3 length equals 14 residues.